These 17 T cell receptor beta chains were all obtained from the same sample, sequenced in a study of CXCR3-negative and CXCR3-positive naive CD8 T cells. Through 5' RACE with UMI labels, the TRB cDNA libraries were prepared. Following a re-call of the 5' RACE reads, TCRdb has one entry per CDR3 protein and lacks DNA. This sample contains roughly 89,000 distinct CDR3 sequences. The sequencing sample was made of naive CXCR3- CD8+ T cells from blood. Subset specified: CD45RO-CCR7+CD27+CD95- naive CD8+ T cells lacking CXCR3 (TNR3-). The receptors were gathered from a human donor in good health. Some clones in this sample may be carry-over from other donors' samples.

This rearrangement joins TRBV2 to TRBJ1-5. The V gene's germline CDR1 is SNHLY and CDR2 FYNNEI. This CDR3 contains 13 residues. The CDR3 is CASSVIGNQPQHF.

This chain links TRBV20-1 with TRBJ2-7. The CDR3 has 14 amino acids. Germline CDR1 DFQATT, CDR2 SNEGSKA (reference sequence). This CDR3 reads CSARGRQEFYEQYF.

The chain carries TRBV6-6 and TRBJ1-5; the TRBD1 assignment by TCRdb is unverifiable without DNA. CDR3 size: 14 residues. CDR1 and CDR2 from the germline V gene are MNHNY and SVGAGI (reference sequence). The CDR3 is CASNPGDVQQPQHF.

CDR3 region: CATSRGRVETQYF. The V and J genes are TRBV15 and TRBJ2-5. The CDR3 is 13 residues long. Germline values: CDR1 LNHNV, CDR2 YYDKDF (reference sequence). The full variable domain, its missing parts supplied by reference TRBV15 and TRBJ2-5, is DAMVIQNPRYQVTQFGKPVTLSCSQTLNHNVMYWYQQKSSQAPKLLFHYYDKDFNNEADTPDNFQSRRPNTSFCFLDIRSPGLGDTAMYLCATSRGRVETQYFGPGTRLLVL.

The chain is built from TRBV27 and TRBJ2-2; TCRdb's D gene call, TRBD2, goes unchecked for lack of DNA. The CDR3 is 15 amino acids. Germline CDR1 and CDR2: MNHEY and SMNVEV (reference sequence). The CDR3 sequence is CASSLPLAGAGELFF.

The chain uses TRBV7-9 and TRBJ2-7; TCRdb's D call, TRBD2, is unchecked because there is no DNA. The CDR3 is 14 amino acids. Germline V gene sequence: CDR1 SEHNR, CDR2 FQNEAQ (reference sequence). This CDR3 is CASSSEGKFYEQYF.

This chain uses TRBV5-6 with TRBJ1-4; TCRdb selects TRBD1, and the lack of DNA leaves this call unchecked. The CDR3 runs 15 residues. Germline lookup yields CDR1 SGHDT and CDR2 YYEEEE. CDR3 in amino acids: CASSLATSPGEKLFF.

This chain connects TRBV6-4 to TRBJ1-3; the TRBD1 assignment by TCRdb is unverifiable without DNA. CDR3 length: 16 amino acids. Germline CDR1 is MRHNA and CDR2 is SNTAGT. The CDR3 here is CASSLPRGISGNTIYF.

This rearrangement joins TRBV6-5 to TRBJ2-6; TCRdb names TRBD2, which stays unverified in the absence of DNA. The CDR3 extends over 18 amino acids. The germline gives CDR1 MNHEY, CDR2 SVGAGI. This CDR3 is CASSSPPGLGSGANVLTF.

The V gene is TRBV7-9, the J gene TRBJ1-1. The CDR3 has 12 amino acids. The germline V gene encodes CDR1 SEHNR and CDR2 FQNEAQ (reference sequence). CDR3 sequence: CASSLIESEAFF.

V usage is TRBV5-1 and J usage is TRBJ2-3; the TCRdb D gene call, TRBD2, has no DNA to confirm it. Germline lookup yields CDR1 SGHRS and CDR2 YFSETQ. The CDR3 totals 16 residues. The CDR3: CASSLGGGPFIDTQYF.

The gene calls are TRBV29-1 and TRBJ2-5; there is no DNA to check the TCRdb D call of TRBD2. The CDR3 runs 11 residues. Germline CDR1 is SQVTM and CDR2 is ANQGSEA. CDR3 loop: CSVEGGETQYF.

The chain combines TRBV6-5 with TRBJ2-7; checking the TCRdb D call of TRBD1 is not possible without DNA. There are 12 residues in the CDR3. The germline gives CDR1 MNHEY, CDR2 SVGAGI. The CDR3 sequence: CAGSYGRNEQYF.

The chain carries TRBV20-1 and TRBJ2-1; TCRdb designates TRBD2, a call that cannot be tested without DNA. The CDR3 runs 13 residues. Germline V gene lookup returns CDR1 DFQATT and CDR2 SNEGSKA (reference sequence). The CDR3 region is CSARTRQYNEQFF.

The gene calls are TRBV18 and TRBJ1-5; as DNA is missing, the TRBD1 call by TCRdb cannot be tested. The CDR3 totals 14 residues. Germline assignment: CDR1 KGHSH and CDR2 LQKENI. CDR3 residues: CASSPGQSNQPQHF.

This chain uses TRBV7-2 with TRBJ1-1. This CDR3 spans 14 amino acids. Per the germline V gene, CDR1 is SGHTA and CDR2 is FQGNSA. Here the CDR3 reads CASSLIVENTEAFF.

This chain connects TRBV7-3 to TRBJ2-3; there is no DNA to check the TCRdb D call of TRBD1. In germline, CDR1 is SGHTA, CDR2 FQGTGA. This CDR3 spans 15 amino acids. Here the CDR3 reads CASGLGQGEADTQYF.